This is a list of T cell receptor beta chains from one sample in a study of T cell responses to AZD1222 COVID-19 vaccine. Only in-frame clones appear in the TCRdb table, and some are missing; sequencing was by immunoSEQ multiplex PCR. The sample holds under 200,000 clones, around 87% seen once. The specimen comprised peripheral blood, sampled on day 0 of MenACWY control vaccination. The receptors come from an adult in good health. Each CDR3 is given with its conserved first and last residue. The D gene is left open where the match is weak. Clone size is stated in some rows and not others, as once, few, many or a class when expanded.

v_call,clone_size,d_call,j_call,cdr3_nt,cdr3_aa
TRBV9,once,-,TRBJ1-6,TGTGCCAGCAGCGTAGGGAGGGTCGCGGGCTATAATTCACCCCTCCACTTT,CASSVGRVAGYNSPLHF
TRBV28,-,TRBD2,TRBJ2-7,TGTGCCAGCAGTTTAGGGAGGGGCGAGCAGTACTTC,CASSLGRGEQYF
TRBV30,-,TRBD2,TRBJ2-7,TGTGCCTGGAGTGGACTAGCGGGAGTGGCTTACGAGCAGTACTTC,CAWSGLAGVAYEQYF
TRBV25-1,-,TRBD1,TRBJ1-2,TGTGCCAGCAGTACGCCAGGGGGCTATGGCTACACCTTC,CASSTPGGYGYTF
TRBV29-1,-,TRBD1,TRBJ2-7,TGCAGCGTCGGAGGACAGGCCTACGAGCAGTACTTC,CSVGGQAYEQYF
TRBV28,-,TRBD1,TRBJ1-5,TGTGCCAGCAGTAGGGACAGCGATCAGCCCCAGCATTTT,CASSRDSDQPQHF
TRBV7-2,-,-,TRBJ1-2,TGTGCCAGCAGCTTCGGGGGAACTAACTATGGCTACACCTTC,CASSFGGTNYGYTF
TRBV6-1,-,-,TRBJ1-1,TGTGCCAGCAGTGTCACCCCGGGTTATGGGGGCGTTCTGAACACTGAAGCTTTCTTT,CASSVTPGYGGVLNTEAFF
TRBV3-1/TRBV3-2,-,-,TRBJ2-5,TGTGCCAGCAGCCAAGGGAGCAGGTCCGGGCTCGAGACCCAGTACTTC,CASSQGSRSGLETQYF
TRBV6-5,-,-,TRBJ2-7,TGTGCCAGCAGTTACTCGCTAGGGGAGGACGAGCAGTACTTC,CASSYSLGEDEQYF
TRBV13,-,-,TRBJ2-1,TGTGCCAGCAGCCTATACAATGAGCAGTTCTTC,CASSLYNEQFF
TRBV5-4,-,-,TRBJ2-7,TGTGCCAGCAGCCTCGGACGCTACGAGCAGTACTTC,CASSLGRYEQYF
TRBV28,-,TRBD1,TRBJ1-2,TGTGCCAGCAGTTCCCCGGGACAGCTCCACTATGGCTACACCTTC,CASSSPGQLHYGYTF
TRBV4-1,-,TRBD2,TRBJ2-1,TGCGCCAGCAGCCAAGATAGACTAGCGGGTAACCACAATGAGCAGTTCTTC,CASSQDRLAGNHNEQFF
TRBV11-3,once,TRBD2,TRBJ2-3,TGTGCCAGCAGCTTAGCTGGGACTAGCGGCACAGATACGCAGTATTTT,CASSLAGTSGTDTQYF
TRBV6-2/TRBV6-3,-,-,TRBJ1-3,TGTGCCAGCAGTTCTCCCGCTTCTGGAAACACCATATATTTT,CASSSPASGNTIYF
TRBV29-1,few,TRBD1,TRBJ2-7,TGCAGCGTCCAAGGGACAGGGGGCTCCTACGAGCAGTACTTC,CSVQGTGGSYEQYF
TRBV11-2,-,-,TRBJ1-2,TGTGCCAGCAGCGGCCGACCCGCGGCGGGCTACACCTTC,CASSGRPAAGYTF
TRBV2,-,-,TRBJ2-7,TGTGCCAGTCAGGGAGGGGGCAGTTCCTACGAGCAGTACTTC,CASQGGGSSYEQYF
TRBV19,-,-,TRBJ1-1,TGTGCCAGTAGTATCGCTGGGGCCCCCACTGAAGCTTTCTTT,CASSIAGAPTEAFF
TRBV10-1,-,-,TRBJ1-5,TGCGCCAGCAGTGAACAGGGAGTACCCGCATTTGGCAATCAGCCCCAGCATTTT,CASSEQGVPAFGNQPQHF
TRBV4-1,-,TRBD2,TRBJ2-7,TGCGCCAGCAGCTACACGGGGGGGGCCAATACCCCCTACGAGCAGTACTTC,CASSYTGGANTPYEQYF
TRBV28,-,-,TRBJ1-5,TGTGCCAGCAGGGGAGGGGGTATCAATCAGCCCCAGCATTTT,CASRGGGINQPQHF
TRBV27,-,-,TRBJ1-1,TGTGCCAGCAGTTTAGCGGCAGGGGACACTGAAGCTTTCTTT,CASSLAAGDTEAFF
TRBV5-4,-,-,TRBJ2-5,TGTGCCAGCACAACCAACAGGGAAGAGACCCAGTACTTC,CASTTNREETQYF
TRBV25-1,-,TRBD1,TRBJ1-2,TGTGCCAGCAGTGACGCTGGGACAGTCTATGGCTACACCTTC,CASSDAGTVYGYTF
TRBV6-5,once,-,TRBJ2-7,TGTGCCAGCAGTTCTCGAGGGGGGCGGGAAGCCTACGAGCAGTACTTC,CASSSRGGREAYEQYF
TRBV28,-,TRBD1,TRBJ2-7,TGTGCCAGCAGGACCGGACAGGGATCCTACGAGCAGTACTTC,CASRTGQGSYEQYF
TRBV15,-,-,TRBJ2-3,TGTGCCACCAGCGAGCCCAGGGGGCGGGGGGGTACGCAGTATTTT,CATSEPRGRGGTQYF
TRBV7-8,-,-,TRBJ2-7,TGTGCCAGCAGAACTCGACAGAGCTCCTACGAGCAGTACTTC,CASRTRQSSYEQYF
TRBV4-1,-,-,TRBJ1-2,TGCGCCAGCAGCCAAGATAGGCAGGGTTACACCTTC,CASSQDRQGYTF
TRBV19,once,-,TRBJ1-5,TGTGCCAGCCGCCAGGGTAGCAATCAGCCCCAGCATTTT,CASRQGSNQPQHF
TRBV18,-,TRBD1,TRBJ1-1,TGTGCCAGCTCACCGCAGGGGGTGAACACTGAAGCTTTCTTT,CASSPQGVNTEAFF
TRBV3-1/TRBV3-2,-,-,TRBJ2-3,TGTGCCAGCAGCCAAGTGGGTAGCGGTAGCACAGATACGCAGTATTTT,CASSQVGSGSTDTQYF
TRBV3-1/TRBV3-2,-,TRBD2,TRBJ2-5,TGTGCCAGCAGCCAAGTTGGACTAGCGGGGACCTTAAACTGGGAGACCCAGTACTTC,CASSQVGLAGTLNWETQYF
TRBV11-2,few,-,TRBJ2-7,TGTGCCAGCAGCCTAGGGGAATCCCACTACGAGCAGTACTTC,CASSLGESHYEQYF
TRBV28,-,-,TRBJ1-4,TGTGCCAGCAGTTCTCTCACACGGGGCTCAAATGAAAAACTGTTTTTT,CASSSLTRGSNEKLFF
TRBV19,-,-,TRBJ1-3,TGTGCCAGTAGTATAGGTGGGGGTCTCTCTGGAAACACCATATATTTT,CASSIGGGLSGNTIYF
TRBV5-1,-,TRBD2,TRBJ2-3,TGCGCCAGCAGCCATAGCGGGGCAAGCACAGATACGCAGTATTTT,CASSHSGASTDTQYF
TRBV5-1,-,-,TRBJ1-2,TGCGCCAGCAGCTTAGAGGGTTCCCTCTATGGCTACACCTTC,CASSLEGSLYGYTF
TRBV6-4,-,TRBD1,TRBJ2-7,TGTGCCAGCATCCCCGACAGGGGGTCCTACGAGCAGTACTTC,CASIPDRGSYEQYF
TRBV21-1,few,-,TRBJ1-2,TGTGCCAGCAGCAAAGGGACCTACCAAAACTATGGCTACACCTTC,CASSKGTYQNYGYTF
TRBV30,-,-,TRBJ2-5,TGTGCCTGGAGTCGAGGACACAATCAAGAGACCCAGTACTTC,CAWSRGHNQETQYF
TRBV6-5,-,-,TRBJ1-5,TGTGCCAGCAGTTACGAAGGGGCTCAGCCCCAGCATTTT,CASSYEGAQPQHF
TRBV5-4,-,-,TRBJ2-7,TGTGCCAGCAGCTTGGATGCAAGGTACGAGCAGTACTTC,CASSLDARYEQYF
TRBV30,-,-,TRBJ1-5,TGTGCCTGGAGCCCCGGAGGGGTTGGAAATCAGCCCCAGCATTTT,CAWSPGGVGNQPQHF
TRBV30,-,TRBD1,TRBJ1-2,TGTGCCTGGAGTGTAAGGATGGGGACAGGCCGCTCTAACTATGGCTACACCTTC,CAWSVRMGTGRSNYGYTF
TRBV4-1,-,TRBD2,TRBJ2-7,TGCGCCAGCAGCCAAGAGCGGACTAGCGGCTACGAGCAGTACTTC,CASSQERTSGYEQYF
TRBV18,once,TRBD1,TRBJ1-4,TGTGCCAGCTCACCTTCTCAGGGGGCAACTAATGAAAAACTGTTTTTT,CASSPSQGATNEKLFF
TRBV3-1/TRBV3-2,-,TRBD2,TRBJ2-7,TGTGCCAGCAGCCAAGTGGGGGGGTCTTCCGAGCAGTACTTC,CASSQVGGSSEQYF
TRBV24-1,-,TRBD1,TRBJ2-5,TGTGCCACCCGTGGACAGGGTGAAGAGACCCAGTACTTC,CATRGQGEETQYF
TRBV6-5,-,TRBD2,TRBJ2-3,TGTGCCAGCAGTTACTCTTCTAGCGGGAGTACAGATACGCAGTATTTT,CASSYSSSGSTDTQYF
TRBV7-2,-,-,TRBJ2-7,TGTGCCAGCAGCTTACACGCTCGACCCAGCGCCTACGAGCAGTACTTC,CASSLHARPSAYEQYF